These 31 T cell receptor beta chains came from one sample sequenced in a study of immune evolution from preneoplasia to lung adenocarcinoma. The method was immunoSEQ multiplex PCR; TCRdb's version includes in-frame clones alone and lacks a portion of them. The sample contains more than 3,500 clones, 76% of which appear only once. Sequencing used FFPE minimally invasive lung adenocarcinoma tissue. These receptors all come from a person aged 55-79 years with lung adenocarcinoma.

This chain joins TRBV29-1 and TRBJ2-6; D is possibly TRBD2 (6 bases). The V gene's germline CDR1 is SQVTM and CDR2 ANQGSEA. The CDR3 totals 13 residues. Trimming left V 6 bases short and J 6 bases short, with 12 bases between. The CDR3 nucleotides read TGCAGCGTGGAGGGTCCCGCGGCCAACGTCCTGACTTTC. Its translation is CSVEGPAANVLTF. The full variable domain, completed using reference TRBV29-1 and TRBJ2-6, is SAVISQKPSRDICQRGTSLTIQCQVDSQVTMMFWYRQQPGQSLTLIATANQGSEATYESGFVIDKFPISRPNLTFSTLTVSNMSPEDSSIYLCSVEGPAANVLTFGAGSRLTVL.

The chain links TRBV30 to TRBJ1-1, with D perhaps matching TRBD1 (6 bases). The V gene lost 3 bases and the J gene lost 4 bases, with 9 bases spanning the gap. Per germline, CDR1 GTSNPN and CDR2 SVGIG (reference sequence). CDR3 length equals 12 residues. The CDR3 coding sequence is TGTGCCTGGAGCGAGGGGGGCACTGAAGCTTTCTTT. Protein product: CAWSEGGTEAFF. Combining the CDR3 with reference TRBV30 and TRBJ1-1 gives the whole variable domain SQTIHQWPATLVQPVGSPLSLECTVEGTSNPNLYWYRQAAGRGLQLLFYSVGIGQISSEVPQNLSASRPQDRQFILSSKKLLLSDSGFYLCAWSEGGTEAFFGQGTRLTVV.

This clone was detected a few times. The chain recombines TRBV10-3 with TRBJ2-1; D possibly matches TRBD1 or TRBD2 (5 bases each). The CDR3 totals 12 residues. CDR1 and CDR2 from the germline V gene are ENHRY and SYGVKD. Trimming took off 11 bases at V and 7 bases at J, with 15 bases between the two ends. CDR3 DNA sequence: TGTGCCTCTTCGGGGACCATTAATGAGCAGTTCTTC. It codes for CASSGTINEQFF.

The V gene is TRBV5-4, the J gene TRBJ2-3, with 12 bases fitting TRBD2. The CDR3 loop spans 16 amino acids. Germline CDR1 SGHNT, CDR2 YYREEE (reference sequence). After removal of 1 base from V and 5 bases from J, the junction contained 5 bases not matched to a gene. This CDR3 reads CASSLSSGLAGDTQYF. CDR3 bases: TGTGCCAGCAGCTTGTCTTCGGGACTAGCGGGAGATACGCAGTATTTT. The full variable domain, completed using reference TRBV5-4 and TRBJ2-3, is ETGVTQSPTHLIKTRGQQVTLRCSSQSGHNTVSWYQQALGQGPQFIFQYYREEENGRGNFPPRFSGLQFPNYSSELNVNALELDDSALYLCASSLSSGLAGDTQYFGPGTRLTVL.

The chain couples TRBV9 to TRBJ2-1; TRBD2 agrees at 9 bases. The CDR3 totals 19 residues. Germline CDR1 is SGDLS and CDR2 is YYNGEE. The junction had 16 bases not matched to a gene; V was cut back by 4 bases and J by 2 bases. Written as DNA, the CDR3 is TGTGCCAGCAGCTCTCGCTCTCTGTTAGCGGGAGAAGCCTACAATGAGCAGTTCTTC. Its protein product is CASSSRSLLAGEAYNEQFF.

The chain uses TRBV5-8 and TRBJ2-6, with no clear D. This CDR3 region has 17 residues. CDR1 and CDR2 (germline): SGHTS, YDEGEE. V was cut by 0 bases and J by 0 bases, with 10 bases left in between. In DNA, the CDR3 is TGTGCCAGCAGCTTGGATCTGATGTTCTCTGGGGCCAACGTCCTGACTTTC. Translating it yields CASSLDLMFSGANVLTF.

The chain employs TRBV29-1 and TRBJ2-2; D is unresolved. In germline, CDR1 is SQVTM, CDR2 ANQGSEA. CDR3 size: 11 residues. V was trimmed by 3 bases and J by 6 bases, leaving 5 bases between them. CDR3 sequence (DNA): TGCAGCGTTGAGCAACCCGGGGAGCTGTTTTTT. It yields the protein CSVEQPGELFF.

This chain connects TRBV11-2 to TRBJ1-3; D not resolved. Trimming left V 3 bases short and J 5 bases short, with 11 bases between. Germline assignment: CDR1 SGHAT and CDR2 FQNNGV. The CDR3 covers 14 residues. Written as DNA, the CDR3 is TGTGCCAGCAGCTTGACCGGGCCACGAAACACCATATATTTT. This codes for CASSLTGPRNTIYF.

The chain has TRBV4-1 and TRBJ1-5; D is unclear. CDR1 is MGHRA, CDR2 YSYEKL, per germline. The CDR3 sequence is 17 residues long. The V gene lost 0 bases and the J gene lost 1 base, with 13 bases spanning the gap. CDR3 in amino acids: CASSQEGSGVSNQPQHF. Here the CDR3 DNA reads TGCGCCAGCAGCCAAGAGGGGTCGGGAGTGAGCAATCAGCCCCAGCATTTT.

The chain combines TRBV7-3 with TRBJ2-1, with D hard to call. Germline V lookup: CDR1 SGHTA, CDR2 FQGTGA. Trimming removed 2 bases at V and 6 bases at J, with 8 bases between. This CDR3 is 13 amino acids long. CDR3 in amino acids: CASSLLLGNEQFF. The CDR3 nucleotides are TGTGCCAGCAGCTTATTACTTGGCAATGAGCAGTTCTTC.

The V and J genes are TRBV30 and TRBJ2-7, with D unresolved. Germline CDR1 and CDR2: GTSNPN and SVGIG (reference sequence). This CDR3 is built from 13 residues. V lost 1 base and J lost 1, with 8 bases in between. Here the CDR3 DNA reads TGTGCCTGGAGTGGTACGGGTTCCTACGAGCAGTACTTC. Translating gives CAWSGTGSYEQYF.

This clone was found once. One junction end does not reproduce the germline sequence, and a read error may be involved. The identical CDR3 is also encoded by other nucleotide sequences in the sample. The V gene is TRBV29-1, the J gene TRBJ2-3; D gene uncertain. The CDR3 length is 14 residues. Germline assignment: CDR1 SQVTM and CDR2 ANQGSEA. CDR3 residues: CSATGRSGSDTQYF. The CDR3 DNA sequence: TGCAGCGCCACTGGTAGGAGTGGCTCAGATACGCAATATTTT.

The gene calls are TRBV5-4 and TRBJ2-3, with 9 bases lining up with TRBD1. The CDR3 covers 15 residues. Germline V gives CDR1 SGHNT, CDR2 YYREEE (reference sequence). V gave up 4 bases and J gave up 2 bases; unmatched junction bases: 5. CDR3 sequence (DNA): TGTGCCAGCAGCAGGGGACAGGGAAACACAGATACGCAGTATTTT. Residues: CASSRGQGNTDTQYF.

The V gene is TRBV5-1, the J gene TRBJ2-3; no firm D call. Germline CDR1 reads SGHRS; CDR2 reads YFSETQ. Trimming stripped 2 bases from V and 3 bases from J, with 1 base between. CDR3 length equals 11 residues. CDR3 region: CASSFTDTQYF. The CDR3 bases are TGCGCCAGCAGCTTTACAGATACGCAGTATTTT.

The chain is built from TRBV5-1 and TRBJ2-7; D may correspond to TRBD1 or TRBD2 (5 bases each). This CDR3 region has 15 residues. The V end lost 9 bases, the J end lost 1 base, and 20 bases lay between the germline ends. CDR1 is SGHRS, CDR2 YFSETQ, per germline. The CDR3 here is CATKYGAGSSYEQYF. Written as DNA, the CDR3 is TGCGCCACAAAATACGGGGCAGGGTCTTCCTACGAGCAGTACTTC.

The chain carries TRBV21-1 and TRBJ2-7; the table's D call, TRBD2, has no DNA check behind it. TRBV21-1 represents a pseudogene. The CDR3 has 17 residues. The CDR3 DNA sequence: TGTGCCAGCAGCCCCCCTACGGGACTAGCGGGAACCTACGAGCAGTACTTC. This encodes CASSPPTGLAGTYEQYF.

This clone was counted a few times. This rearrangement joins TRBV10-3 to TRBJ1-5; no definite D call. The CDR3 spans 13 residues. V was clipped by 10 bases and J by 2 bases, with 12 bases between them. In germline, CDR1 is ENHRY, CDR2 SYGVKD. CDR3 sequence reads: CATALVGNQPQHF. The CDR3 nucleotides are TGTGCCACCGCCCTTGTGGGCAATCAGCCCCAGCATTTT.

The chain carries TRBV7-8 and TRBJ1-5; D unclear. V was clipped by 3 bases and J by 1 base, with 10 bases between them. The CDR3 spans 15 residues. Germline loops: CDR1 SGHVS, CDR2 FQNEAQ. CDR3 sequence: CASSFERFSNQPQHF. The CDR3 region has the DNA TGTGCCAGCAGCTTTGAACGATTCAGCAATCAGCCCCAGCATTTT.

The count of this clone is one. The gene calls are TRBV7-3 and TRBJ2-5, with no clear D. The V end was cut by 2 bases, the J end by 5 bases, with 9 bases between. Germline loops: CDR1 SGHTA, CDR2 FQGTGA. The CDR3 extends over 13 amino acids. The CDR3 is CASSLSASETQYF. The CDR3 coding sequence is TGTGCCAGCAGCTTATCCGCGAGCGAGACCCAGTACTTC.

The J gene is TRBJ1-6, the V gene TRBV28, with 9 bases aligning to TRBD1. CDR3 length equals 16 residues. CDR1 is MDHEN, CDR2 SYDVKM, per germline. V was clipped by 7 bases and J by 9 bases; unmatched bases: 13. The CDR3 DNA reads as TGTGCCAGCATAGGGAACGTTGGGACAGGGACTTCACCCCTCCACTTT. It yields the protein CASIGNVGTGTSPLHF.

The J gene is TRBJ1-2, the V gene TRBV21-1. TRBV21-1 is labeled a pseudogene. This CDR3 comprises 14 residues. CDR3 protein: CASSKACGNPGYTF. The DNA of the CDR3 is TGTGCCAGCAGCAAAGCGTGCGGGAATCCTGGCTACACCTTC.

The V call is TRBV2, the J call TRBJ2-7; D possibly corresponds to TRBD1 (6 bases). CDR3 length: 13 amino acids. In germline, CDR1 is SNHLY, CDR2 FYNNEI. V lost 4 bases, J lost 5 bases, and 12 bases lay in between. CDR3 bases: TGTGCCAGCAGTGCCAGGGGATTCAACGAGCAGTACTTC. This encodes CASSARGFNEQYF.

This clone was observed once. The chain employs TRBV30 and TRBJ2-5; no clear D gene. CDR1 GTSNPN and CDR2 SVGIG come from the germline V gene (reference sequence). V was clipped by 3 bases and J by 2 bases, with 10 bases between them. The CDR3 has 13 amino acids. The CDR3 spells CAWRRRPQETQYF. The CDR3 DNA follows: TGTGCCTGGAGAAGACGCCCTCAAGAGACCCAGTACTTC.

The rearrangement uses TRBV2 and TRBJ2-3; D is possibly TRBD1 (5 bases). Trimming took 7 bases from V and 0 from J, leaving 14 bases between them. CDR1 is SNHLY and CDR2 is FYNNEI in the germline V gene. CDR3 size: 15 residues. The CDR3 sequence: CASTDTHHSTDTQYF. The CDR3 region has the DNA TGTGCCAGCACGGACACCCACCATAGCACAGATACGCAGTATTTT.

CDR3 in DNA: TGTGCCAGCAGCTCCGGGACTAGCAGGAATGGGGAGCAGTTCTTC. This sequence encodes CASSSGTSRNGEQFF. The chain carries TRBV5-4 and TRBJ2-1, with 9 bases aligning to TRBD2. CDR1 and CDR2 (germline): SGHNT, YYREEE (reference sequence). This CDR3 is 15 amino acids long. V lost 3 bases, J lost 10 bases, and 11 bases stayed unmatched.

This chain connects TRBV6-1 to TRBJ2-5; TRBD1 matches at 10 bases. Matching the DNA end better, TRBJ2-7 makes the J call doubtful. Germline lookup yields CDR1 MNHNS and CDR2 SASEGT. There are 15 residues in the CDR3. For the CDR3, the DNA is TGTGCCAGCAGATGGGACAGGGGCCTATTCTACGAGCAGTACTTC. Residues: CASRWDRGLFYEQYF.

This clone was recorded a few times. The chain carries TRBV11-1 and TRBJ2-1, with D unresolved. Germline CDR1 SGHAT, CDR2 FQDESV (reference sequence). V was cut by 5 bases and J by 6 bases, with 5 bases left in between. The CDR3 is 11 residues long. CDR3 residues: CASSLSNEQFF. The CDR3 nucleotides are TGTGCCAGCAGCCTTAGCAATGAGCAGTTCTTC.

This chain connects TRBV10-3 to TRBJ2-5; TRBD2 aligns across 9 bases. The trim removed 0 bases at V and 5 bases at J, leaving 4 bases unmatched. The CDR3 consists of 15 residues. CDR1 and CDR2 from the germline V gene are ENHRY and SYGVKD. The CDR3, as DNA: TGTGCCATCAGTGAGTCAAGCGGGAGGAGTGAGACCCAGTACTTC. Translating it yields CAISESSGRSETQYF.

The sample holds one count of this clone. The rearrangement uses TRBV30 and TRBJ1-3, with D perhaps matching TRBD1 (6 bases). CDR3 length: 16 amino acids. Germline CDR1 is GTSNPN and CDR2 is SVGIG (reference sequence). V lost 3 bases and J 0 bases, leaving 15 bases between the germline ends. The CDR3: CAWRKSGAGSGNTIYF. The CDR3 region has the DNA TGTGCCTGGAGAAAGTCAGGGGCCGGCTCTGGAAACACCATATATTTT.

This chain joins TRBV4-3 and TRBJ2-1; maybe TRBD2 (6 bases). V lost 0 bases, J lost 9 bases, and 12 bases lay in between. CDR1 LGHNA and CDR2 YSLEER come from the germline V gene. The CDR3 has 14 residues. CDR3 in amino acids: CASSQDSGVGEQFF. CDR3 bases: TGCGCCAGCAGCCAAGATTCGGGGGTTGGTGAGCAGTTCTTC.

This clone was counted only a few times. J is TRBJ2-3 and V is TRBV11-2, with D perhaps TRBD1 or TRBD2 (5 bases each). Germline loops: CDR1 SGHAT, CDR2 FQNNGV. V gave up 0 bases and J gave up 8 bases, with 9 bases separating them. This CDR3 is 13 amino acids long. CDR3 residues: CASSLEWGSTQYF. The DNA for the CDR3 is TGTGCCAGCAGCTTAGAGTGGGGGAGTACGCAGTATTTT.